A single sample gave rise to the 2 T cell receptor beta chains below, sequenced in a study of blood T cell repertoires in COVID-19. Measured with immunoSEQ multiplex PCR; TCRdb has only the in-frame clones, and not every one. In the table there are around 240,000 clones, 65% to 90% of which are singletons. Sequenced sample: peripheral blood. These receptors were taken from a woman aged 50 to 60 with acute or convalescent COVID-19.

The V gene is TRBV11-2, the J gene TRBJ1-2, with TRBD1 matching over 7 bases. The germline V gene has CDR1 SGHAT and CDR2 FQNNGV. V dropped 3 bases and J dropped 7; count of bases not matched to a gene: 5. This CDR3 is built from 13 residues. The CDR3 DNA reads TGTGCCAGCAGCTTCACCGGGACAGCTGGCTACACCTTC. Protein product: CASSFTGTAGYTF.

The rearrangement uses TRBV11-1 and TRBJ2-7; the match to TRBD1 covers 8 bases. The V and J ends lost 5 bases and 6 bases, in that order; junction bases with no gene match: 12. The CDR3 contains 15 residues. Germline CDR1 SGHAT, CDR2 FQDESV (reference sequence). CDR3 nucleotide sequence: TGTGCCAGCAGCGCCGAGGGACAGGATCTTCCCGAGCAGTACTTC. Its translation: CASSAEGQDLPEQYF.